The 26 T cell receptor beta chains reported below all come from one sample, sequenced in a study of T cell responses to AZD1222 COVID-19 vaccine. Only in-frame clones appear in the TCRdb table, and some are missing; sequencing was by immunoSEQ multiplex PCR. The data show 100,000 to 150,000 clones, 91% seen once. The specimen was peripheral blood, collected 28 days after the second AZD1222 dose. Receptors originate from an adult who received the AZD1222 COVID-19 vaccine.

The V gene is TRBV6-4, the J gene TRBJ2-2; TRBD1 is a possible D gene (7 bases). V shed 0 bases and J shed 3 bases, with 11 bases lying between them. CDR3 length: 16 amino acids. Per the germline V gene, CDR1 is MRHNA and CDR2 is SNTAGT. The CDR3 DNA reads as TGTGCCAGCAGTGACTCGAGCAGGGGGGACACCGGGGAGCTGTTTTTT. As protein: CASSDSSRGDTGELFF.

The rearrangement links TRBV9 to TRBJ1-3; D gene unclear. The CDR3 extends over 13 amino acids. The germline gives CDR1 SGDLS, CDR2 YYNGEE. Deletions cut 4 bases from V and 2 bases from J, with 7 bases between. This CDR3 reads CASSQQAGNTIYF. The CDR3 DNA follows: TGTGCCAGCAGCCAACAAGCTGGAAACACCATATATTTT.

The chain has TRBV19 and TRBJ1-4; no clear D. The CDR3 has 15 amino acids. Trimming left V 2 bases short and J 0 bases short, with 7 bases between. The germline V gene has CDR1 LNHDA and CDR2 SQIVND (reference sequence). The CDR3 DNA reads TGTGCCAGTAGTATATCCCGGTCAACTAATGAAAAACTGTTTTTT. This translates into CASSISRSTNEKLFF. The complete variable domain, with remaining parts taken from reference TRBV19 and TRBJ1-4, reads DGGITQSPKYLFRKEGQNVTLSCEQNLNHDAMYWYRQDPGQGLRLIYYSQIVNDFQKGDIAEGYSVSREKKESFPLTVTSAQKNPTAFYLCASSISRSTNEKLFFGSGTQLSVL.

The chain combines TRBV30 with TRBJ2-5; 11 nucleotides match TRBD2. Germline V gene lookup returns CDR1 GTSNPN and CDR2 SVGIG (reference sequence). The CDR3 extends over 13 amino acids. V trimming: 5 bases; J trimming: 2 bases; junction bases outside the gene matches: 1. CDR3 DNA: TGTGCCTGGGGGACTAGCGGACAAGAGACCCAGTACTTC. Encoded protein: CAWGTSGQETQYF.

This clone came up a few times. The chain is built from TRBV10-1 and TRBJ1-1; D not certain. The CDR3 extends over 13 amino acids. Germline-derived CDR1 and CDR2 are WNHNN and SYGVQD (reference sequence). Trimming stripped 3 bases from V and 2 bases from J, with 7 bases between. Written as DNA, the CDR3 is TGCGCCAGCAGTGACGACAAAAACACTGAAGCTTTCTTT. This translates into CASSDDKNTEAFF.

This chain uses TRBV7-9 with TRBJ2-4; D uncertain. Per germline, CDR1 SEHNR and CDR2 FQNEAQ (reference sequence). Trimming took 7 bases from V and 12 from J, leaving 4 bases between them. The CDR3 contains 8 residues. In DNA form, the CDR3 reads TGTGCCAGCAACCCTCAGTACTTC. It encodes CASNPQYF.

J is TRBJ2-3 and V is TRBV14, with 13 bases that match TRBD2. Trimming took 6 bases from V and 5 from J; bases not matched to a gene: 8. The CDR3 is 16 amino acids. The V gene's germline CDR1 is SGHDN and CDR2 FVKESK. CDR3 protein: CASSILAGGPGDTQYF. CDR3 DNA sequence: TGTGCCAGCAGTATACTAGCGGGAGGGCCGGGAGATACGCAGTATTTT.

This chain uses TRBV3-1 (or the pseudogene TRBV3-2) with TRBJ1-3; D may be TRBD1 (6 bases). CDR3 length: 14 amino acids. CDR1 and CDR2 (germline): LGHDT, YNNKEL (reference sequence). Trimming removed 0 bases from V and 9 bases from J, with 12 bases in between. The CDR3 spells CASSQDGRGGTIYF. The CDR3 DNA reads TGTGCCAGCAGCCAAGACGGCAGGGGTGGCACCATATATTTT.

The V gene is TRBV10-3, the J gene TRBJ2-5; 8 nucleotides align to TRBD2. V lost 4 bases to trimming and J lost 2 bases; unmatched junction nucleotides: 12. The V gene's germline CDR1 is ENHRY and CDR2 SYGVKD. This CDR3 has 17 residues. CDR3 in DNA: TGTGCCATCAGTGGAACCCCTCGAGTAGCGGGGCAAGAGACCCAGTACTTC. As protein: CAISGTPRVAGQETQYF.

J is TRBJ1-1 and V is TRBV7-2, with TRBD1 identical over 8 bases. The CDR3 is made up of 18 amino acids. Germline loops: CDR1 SGHTA, CDR2 FQGNSA. With V trimmed by 5 bases and J by 0 bases, 14 bases remained unmatched. CDR3 sequence reads: CASSPLLGDRTLNTEAFF. For the CDR3, the DNA is TGTGCCAGCAGCCCGCTATTGGGGGACAGGACGTTGAACACTGAAGCTTTCTTT.

V and J are TRBV28 and TRBJ1-1; D might be TRBD1 (5 bases). CDR1 MDHEN and CDR2 SYDVKM come from the germline V gene. The V and J ends lost 4 bases and 1 base respectively, with 7 bases between them. The CDR3 has 13 residues. CDR3 DNA: TGTGCCAGCAGTTATCAGGGGAACACTGAAGCTTTCTTT. Translated, it gives CASSYQGNTEAFF.

The gene calls are TRBV7-3 and TRBJ2-5; D may be TRBD2 (6 bases). V lost 3 bases, J lost 4 bases, and 18 bases lay in between. CDR3 length equals 16 residues. Germline values: CDR1 SGHTA, CDR2 FQGTGA. The CDR3 DNA reads TGTGCCAGCAGCTTGAATGGGGGGTCGGCCCCAGAGACCCAGTACTTC. Its translation: CASSLNGGSAPETQYF.

CDR3 DNA: TGTGCCAGCAGCTCCACAGGGGGAGCGGGCGAGCAGTACGTC. It specifies CASSSTGGAGEQYV. The chain uses TRBV7-2 and TRBJ2-7, with TRBD1 matching over 8 bases. The V gene end was trimmed by 4 bases and the J gene end by 6 bases; junction bases not matched to a gene: 8. This CDR3 spans 14 amino acids. Germline lookup yields CDR1 SGHTA and CDR2 FQGNSA.

The chain has TRBV19 and TRBJ2-1; the match to TRBD2 covers 9 bases. Trimming cost V 5 bases and J 4 bases; bases outside gene matches: 6. The CDR3 contains 15 residues. Germline CDR1 is LNHDA and CDR2 is SQIVND (reference sequence). The CDR3 here is CASSSRGREYNEQFF. DNA of the CDR3: TGTGCCAGTAGTTCGCGCGGGAGGGAATACAATGAGCAGTTCTTC.

V usage is TRBV9 and J usage is TRBJ2-1; D might be TRBD2 (6 bases). Trimming took 3 bases from V and 12 from J, leaving 19 bases between them. The CDR3 has 14 residues. Germline-derived CDR1 and CDR2 are SGDLS and YYNGEE. The CDR3 DNA reads TGTGCCAGCAGCGATGGGGACTCACCTTCCGGGCAGTTCTTC. Its translation is CASSDGDSPSGQFF.

This clone has just one count. V and J are TRBV2 and TRBJ1-3, with D hard to call. Germline V gene sequence: CDR1 SNHLY, CDR2 FYNNEI. V was cut by 6 bases and J by 0 bases, with 12 bases left in between. The CDR3 is made up of 15 amino acids. The CDR3 spells CASSLQPSSGNTIYF. In nucleotides, the CDR3 is TGTGCCAGCAGCTTACAGCCGAGCTCTGGAAACACCATATATTTT.

The rearrangement uses TRBV10-3 and TRBJ2-2; 9 nucleotides align to TRBD1. There are 14 residues in the CDR3. CDR1 ENHRY and CDR2 SYGVKD come from the germline V gene. J was trimmed by 3 bases and V by 8 bases; bases with no gene match: 4. The DNA of the CDR3 is TGTGCCATCGGGACAGGGTCGGACACCGGGGAGCTGTTTTTT. It is translated as CAIGTGSDTGELFF.

This chain uses TRBV2 with TRBJ1-6; possibly TRBD1 for D (5 bases). CDR1 is SNHLY and CDR2 is FYNNEI in the germline V gene. V was pared by 4 bases and J by 5 bases, with 12 bases between. The CDR3 is 15 residues long. The DNA of the CDR3 is TGTGCCAGCAGTGCTGGGACTGCCAATAATTCACCCCTCCACTTT. Its translation is CASSAGTANNSPLHF.

V and J are TRBV6-4 and TRBJ1-1, with no clear D. The CDR3 is 15 residues long. Germline V lookup: CDR1 MRHNA, CDR2 SNTAGT. Between the trimmed V and J ends, which lost 6 bases and 0 bases, there was a span of 14 bases. DNA for the CDR3: TGTGCCAGCAGAGTCGGGCCGGGTTTGAACACTGAAGCTTTCTTT. Translation: CASRVGPGLNTEAFF.

The CDR3 bases are TGTGCCAGCAGCGAAAAACCCTACGAGCAGTACTTC. Its protein is CASSEKPYEQYF. The chain combines TRBV11-3 with TRBJ2-7; D remains ambiguous. Germline CDR1 and CDR2: SGHNT and YENEEA. V gave up 5 bases and J gave up 2 bases, with 7 bases separating them. This CDR3 has 12 residues.

The chain carries TRBV11-2 and TRBJ2-2; TRBD1 might be the D (7 bases). Trimming took off 3 bases at V and 6 bases at J, with 8 bases between the two ends. The CDR3 contains 13 residues. Germline CDR1 SGHAT, CDR2 FQNNGV. CDR3 DNA sequence: TGTGCCAGCAGCTTCAGGGGGGCCGGGGAGCTGTTTTTT. Protein product: CASSFRGAGELFF.

This chain joins TRBV7-8 and TRBJ2-1; tentatively, D is TRBD2 (6 bases). The germline V gene encodes CDR1 SGHVS and CDR2 FQNEAQ. This CDR3 comprises 18 residues. Trimming stripped 4 bases from V and 2 bases from J, with 21 bases between. The CDR3 coding sequence is TGTGCCAGCAGCTCAACCCAAGGGACTCAGGCCCCCTACAATGAGCAGTTCTTC. Protein sequence: CASSSTQGTQAPYNEQFF.

CDR3: CAISDGTLGGGYTF. As DNA, the CDR3 is TGTGCCATCAGTGACGGCACCCTTGGTGGTGGCTACACCTTC. The gene calls are TRBV10-3 and TRBJ1-2; D unclear. CDR1 is ENHRY and CDR2 is SYGVKD in the germline V gene. CDR3 size: 14 residues. Trimming pared 3 bases from V and 7 bases from J, leaving 15 bases between.

Comment on this clone: The same CDR3 arises from other DNA sequences in this sample as well. The chain uses TRBV19 and TRBJ2-1, with 12 bases fitting TRBD2. With 4 bases clipped from V and 6 bases from J, the junction kept 4 bases outside the gene matches. Germline V CDR1 and CDR2: LNHDA, SQIVND (reference sequence). This CDR3 comprises 15 residues. CDR3 nucleotide sequence: TGTGCCAGTAGTACCGGGACTAGCGGGCGCAATGAGCAGTTCTTC. It specifies CASSTGTSGRNEQFF.

V is TRBV27 and J is TRBJ2-3, with D tentatively TRBD1 (5 bases). This CDR3 contains 14 residues. CDR1 is MNHEY and CDR2 is SMNVEV in the germline V gene (reference sequence). The germline V and J ends were trimmed by 4 bases and 1 base, with 9 bases remaining between them. CDR3 region: CASSYEQGTDTQYF. DNA of the CDR3: TGTGCCAGCAGTTATGAACAGGGCACAGATACGCAGTATTTT.

This chain connects TRBV5-8 to TRBJ1-5; 10 nucleotides align to TRBD1. CDR3 length: 18 amino acids. Trimming at V came to 4 bases and at J to 1 base, leaving 11 bases not matched to a gene. Germline lookup yields CDR1 SGHTS and CDR2 YDEGEE. Here the CDR3 reads CASSTGTGVIFSNQPQHF. The CDR3 DNA reads TGTGCCAGCAGCACCGGGACAGGGGTTATCTTCAGCAATCAGCCCCAGCATTTT.